A selection of T cell receptor beta chains follows, all from one sample in a study of T-cell reconstitution after alpha-beta-depleted transplantation in children. Each CDR3 protein gets one entry after TCRdb re-called the PCR reads with MiXCR. The table has 300,000 to 400,000 distinct CDR3 sequences, 15% to 20% seen once; the top ten hold about 41%. The source material was PBMCs, mostly from graft donor cells, sampled 360 days after TCRalphabeta/CD19-depleted stem cell transplant. The receptor source for this set is a male patient between 2 and 15 years old who had a stem cell transplant for acute lymphoblastic leukemia, so the T cells may come from the graft donor. Each CDR3 is given with its conserved first and last residue. The D gene is left open where the match is weak. A row's size may be missing; if present it is once, few, many or a size class.

CDR3	DNA	length	V	J	D	size
CSVEDPYSAGYTF	TGCAGCGTTGAAGACCCCTACAGTGCCGGCTACACCTTC	13	TRBV29-1	TRBJ1-2	-	-
CASSQDPTALNTEAFF	TGTGCCAGCAGCCAAGATCCTACGGCTTTGAACACTGAAGCTTTCTTT	16	TRBV4-2	TRBJ1-1	-	-
CSVQGAEETQYF	TGCAGCGTACAGGGGGCCGAAGAGACCCAGTACTTC	12	TRBV29-1	TRBJ2-5	TRBD1	-
CASSYVGLAGGDTQYF	TGTGCCAGCAGTTACGTAGGGCTAGCCGGGGGAGATACGCAGTATTTT	16	TRBV6-5	TRBJ2-3	-	-
CSAPIRGYLNIQYF	TGCAGTGCACCGATCCGGGGCTACCTAAACATTCAGTACTTC	14	TRBV20-1	TRBJ2-4	-	few
CASSQDQGQSYGYTF	TGTGCCAGCAGCCAAGATCAAGGACAGTCCTATGGCTACACCTTC	15	TRBV4-2	TRBJ1-2	-	-
CASSFRVSGRAGNEQFF	TGTGCCAGCAGCTTTAGAGTAAGCGGGAGGGCCGGAAATGAGCAGTTCTTC	17	TRBV11-2	TRBJ2-1	TRBD2	-
CATSDSSMVAGSTDTQYF	TGTGCCACCAGTGATTCCTCCATGGTAGCGGGAAGCACAGATACGCAGTATTTT	18	TRBV24-1	TRBJ2-3	TRBD2	many
CASSSRGQGHEQFF	TGCGCCAGCAGCTCCCGGGGACAGGGCCATGAGCAGTTCTTC	14	TRBV5-1	TRBJ2-1	TRBD1	few
CASSLRETGETQYF	TGTGCCAGCAGCTTGAGGGAGACGGGAGAGACCCAGTACTTC	14	TRBV5-4	TRBJ2-5	-	-
CASSLLGLGEQYF	TGTGCCAGCAGCCTACTAGGGTTAGGGGAGCAGTACTTC	13	TRBV7-2	TRBJ2-7	-	many
CASSEAWLALTDTQYF	TGTGCCAGCAGTGAAGCCTGGCTAGCCCTCACAGATACGCAGTATTTT	16	TRBV6-1	TRBJ2-3	-	-
CASSYSADEQFF	TGTGCCAGCAGTTACTCGGCCGATGAGCAGTTCTTC	12	TRBV6-2/TRBV6-3	TRBJ2-1	-	-
CAISESAGAGETQYF	TGTGCCATCAGTGAGTCGGCGGGAGCGGGGGAGACCCAGTACTTC	15	TRBV10-3	TRBJ2-5	TRBD2	-
CAFRGRGGSEQYF	TGTGCCTTCAGGGGCAGGGGAGGATCCGAGCAGTACTTC	13	TRBV30	TRBJ2-7	-	few
CASKRVAGTDAFF	TGTGCCAGCAAGCGGGTCGCCGGGACAGACGCTTTCTTT	13	TRBV27	TRBJ1-1	TRBD1	few
CASSFGGVQETQYF	TGTGCCAGCAGTTTTGGGGGAGTCCAAGAGACCCAGTACTTC	14	TRBV12-3/TRBV12-4	TRBJ2-5	-	many
CASSALEGGLAGGSEQFF	TGTGCCAGCAGTGCTCTGGAGGGCGGACTAGCGGGAGGGAGTGAGCAGTTCTTC	18	TRBV6-4	TRBJ2-1	TRBD2	few
CASSYSKKETQYF	TGTGCCAGCAGTTACTCTAAAAAAGAGACCCAGTACTTC	13	TRBV6-5	TRBJ2-5	-	-
CASSPAGPVWPNYGYTF	TGTGCCAGCAGTCCGGCGGGACCGGTATGGCCCAACTATGGCTACACCTTC	17	TRBV27	TRBJ1-2	-	few
CASSSGPDLYERYF	TGTGCCAGCAGCTCGGGCCCTGACCTCTACGAGCGGTACTTC	14	TRBV13	TRBJ2-7	-	-
CASTSQETQYF	TGTGCCAGCACTAGCCAAGAGACCCAGTACTTC	11	TRBV6-6	TRBJ2-5	-	few
CAISTAQGAYEQYF	TGTGCCATCAGTACAGCACAGGGCGCCTACGAGCAGTACTTC	14	TRBV10-3	TRBJ2-7	-	many
CASRLSGFRYNSPLHF	TGTGCCAGCAGGTTGTCAGGGTTCCGTTATAATTCACCCCTCCACTTT	16	TRBV6-1	TRBJ1-6	-	-
CAWGPRSNQPQHF	TGTGCCTGGGGGCCACGGAGCAATCAGCCCCAGCATTTT	13	TRBV30	TRBJ1-5	-	few
CSVEDPKGAEEETQYF	TGCAGCGTTGAAGACCCAAAGGGGGCGGAAGAGGAGACCCAGTACTTC	16	TRBV29-1	TRBJ2-5	TRBD1	-
CASSFGQGGTGELFF	TGCGCCAGCAGCTTCGGACAGGGAGGGACCGGGGAGCTGTTTTTT	15	TRBV5-1	TRBJ2-2	-	-
CASSSLTSGSSSYEQYF	TGTGCCAGCAGTTCCCTAACTAGCGGGTCTAGCTCCTACGAGCAGTACTTC	17	TRBV28	TRBJ2-7	TRBD2	many
CSARPGQGERLAARYEQYF	TGCAGTGCTAGACCGGGACAGGGAGAAAGGCTAGCGGCCCGCTACGAGCAGTACTTC	19	TRBV20-1	TRBJ2-7	TRBD1	many
CASSLRASGGNNEQFF	TGTGCCAGCAGTTTACGGGCTAGCGGGGGCAATAATGAGCAGTTCTTC	16	TRBV28	TRBJ2-1	TRBD2	-
CASSLDVTTYNEQFF	TGTGCCAGCAGCTTGGACGTGACAACCTACAATGAGCAGTTCTTC	15	TRBV5-6	TRBJ2-1	-	-
CAVAGYSPYEQYF	TGTGCCGTCGCCGGGTATTCTCCCTACGAGCAGTACTTC	13	TRBV6-2/TRBV6-3	TRBJ2-7	-	few
CASSYGDRGGNEQFF	TGTGCCAGCAGTTACGGGGACAGGGGAGGCAATGAGCAGTTCTTC	15	TRBV6-5	TRBJ2-1	TRBD1	-
CASSLASGSMYEQFF	TGCGCCAGCAGCTTGGCCAGCGGGAGTATGTATGAGCAGTTCTTC	15	TRBV5-1	TRBJ2-1	TRBD2	few
CAISESMGGNPGEQYF	TGTGCCATCAGTGAGTCGATGGGGGGCAACCCGGGGGAGCAGTACTTC	16	TRBV10-3	TRBJ2-7	-	-
CAISESAVDTQYF	TGTGCCATCAGTGAGTCGGCTGTAGATACGCAGTATTTT	13	TRBV10-3	TRBJ2-3	-	few
CAITLDTTYNEQFF	TGTGCCATCACCCTGGACACGACCTACAATGAGCAGTTCTTC	14	TRBV10-3	TRBJ2-1	-	few
CASSLVEGSPLHF	TGTGCTAGCAGCTTAGTCGAAGGTTCACCCCTCCACTTT	13	TRBV7-7	TRBJ1-6	-	many
CSVGGGSGTEAFF	TGCAGCGTTGGGGGGGGAAGTGGCACTGAAGCTTTCTTT	13	TRBV29-1	TRBJ1-1	-	-
CASSRETQYF	TGTGCCAGCAGTCGGGAGACCCAGTACTTC	10	TRBV2	TRBJ2-5	-	few
CASSISGRGTDTQYF	TGTGCCAGCAGCATTAGCGGGAGGGGAACAGATACGCAGTATTTT	15	TRBV5-5	TRBJ2-3	TRBD2	many
CASSPTSGKSSYEQYF	TGTGCCAGCAGTCCTACTAGCGGGAAGAGCTCCTACGAGCAGTACTTC	16	TRBV7-9	TRBJ2-7	TRBD2	-